This TCR beta chain was sequenced during a study of cytomegalovirus exposure and HLA in healthy donors. Points from the study as a whole: A previous analysis found most TCR beta V segments productive roughly 87% or roughly 30% of the time.

Germline V CDR1 and CDR2: SGHAT, FQNNGV. CDR3 size: 15 residues. V gave up 2 bases and J gave up 1 base, with 11 bases separating them. Remarks on this clone: As yet, its antigen is unknown.

The study ran its PCR with 60 Vbeta and 13 Jbeta primers. TCRdb keeps only in-frame clones here, not all; method: immunoSEQ multiplex PCR. The profile covers some 110,000 clones, with about 13% appearing a single time and approximately 16% taken by the ten largest. This sequence joins TRBV11-2 and TRBJ1-1; tentative D call: TRBD1 (5 bases). Input material: PBMCs. The receptor's source is a middle-aged man in good health and CMV-seropositive. The CDR3 region is CASSLLTTGNTEAFF. In nucleotides, the CDR3 is TGTGCCAGCAGCTTATTAACAACAGGGAACACTGAAGCTTTCTTT.